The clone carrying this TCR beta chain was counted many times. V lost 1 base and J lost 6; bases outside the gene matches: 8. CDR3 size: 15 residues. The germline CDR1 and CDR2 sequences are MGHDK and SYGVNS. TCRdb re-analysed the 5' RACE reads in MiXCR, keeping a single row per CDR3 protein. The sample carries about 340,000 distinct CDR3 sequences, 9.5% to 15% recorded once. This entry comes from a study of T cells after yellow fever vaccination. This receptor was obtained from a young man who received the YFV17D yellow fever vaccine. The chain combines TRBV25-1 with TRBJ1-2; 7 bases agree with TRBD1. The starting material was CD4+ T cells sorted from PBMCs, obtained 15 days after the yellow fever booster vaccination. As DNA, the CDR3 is TGTGCCAGCAGTGAATTCGGGGCAGGGACAGATGGCTACACCTTC. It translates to CASSEFGAGTDGYTF.